This T cell receptor (beta chain) derives from a study of blood T cell repertoires in COVID-19. Study-wide background: The origin of the acute and convalescent COVID-19 samples was the United States, Italy and Spain.

The germline V gene has CDR1 KGHSH and CDR2 LQKENI. The CDR3 contains 13 residues. The trim removed 3 bases at V and 9 bases at J, leaving 4 bases unmatched. Study processing details: Nucleated cell number was recorded as an estimate derived from reference gene primer amplification. Sequencing used immunoSEQ multiplex PCR; TCRdb keeps in-frame clones, though not all of them. That table is the source of V, J and clone size, and D and trimming were worked out from the DNA. Of roughly 190,000 clones in the sample, roughly 84% were seen once. This TCR was recovered from a woman in her thirties or forties who had recovered from COVID-19. The sample comprised peripheral blood. The V call is TRBV18, the J call TRBJ2-1; 8 bases map to TRBD2. In DNA form, the CDR3 reads TGTGCCAGCTCACCTGGGACTAGTCGTGAGCAGTTCTTC. It yields the protein CASSPGTSREQFF.